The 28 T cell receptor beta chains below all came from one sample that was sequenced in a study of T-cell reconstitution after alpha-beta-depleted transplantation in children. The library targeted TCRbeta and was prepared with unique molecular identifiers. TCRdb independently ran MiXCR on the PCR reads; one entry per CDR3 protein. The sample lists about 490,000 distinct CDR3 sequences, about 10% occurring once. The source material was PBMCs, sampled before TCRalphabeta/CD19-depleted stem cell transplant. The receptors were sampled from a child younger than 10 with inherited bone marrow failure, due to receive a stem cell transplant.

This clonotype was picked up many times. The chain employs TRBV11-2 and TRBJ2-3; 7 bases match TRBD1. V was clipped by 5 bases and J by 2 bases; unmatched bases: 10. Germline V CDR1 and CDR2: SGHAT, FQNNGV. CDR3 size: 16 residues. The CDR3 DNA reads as TGTGCCAGCAGCCCAAGGGACAGAGCTACCACAGATACGCAGTATTTT. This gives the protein CASSPRDRATTDTQYF.

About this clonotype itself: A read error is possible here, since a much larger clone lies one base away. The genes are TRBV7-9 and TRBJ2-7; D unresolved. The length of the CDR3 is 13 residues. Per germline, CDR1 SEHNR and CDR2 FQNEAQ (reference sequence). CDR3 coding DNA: TGTGCCAGCAGCCCCCTAGGGAACTACCAGCAGTACTTC. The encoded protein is CASSPLGNYQQYF. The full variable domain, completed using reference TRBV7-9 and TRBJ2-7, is DTGVSQNPRHKITKRGQNVTFRCDPISEHNRLYWYRQTLGQGPEFLTYFQNEAQLEKSRLLSDRFSAERPKGSFSTLEIQRTEQGDSAMYLCASSPLGNYQQYFGPGTRLTVT.

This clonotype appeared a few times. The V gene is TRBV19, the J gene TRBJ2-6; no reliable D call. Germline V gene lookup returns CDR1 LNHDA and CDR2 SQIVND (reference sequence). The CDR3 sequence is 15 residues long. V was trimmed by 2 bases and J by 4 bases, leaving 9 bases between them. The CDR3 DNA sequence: TGTGCCAGTAGTATAACTGCGTCGGGGGCCAACGTCCTGACTTTC. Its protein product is CASSITASGANVLTF.

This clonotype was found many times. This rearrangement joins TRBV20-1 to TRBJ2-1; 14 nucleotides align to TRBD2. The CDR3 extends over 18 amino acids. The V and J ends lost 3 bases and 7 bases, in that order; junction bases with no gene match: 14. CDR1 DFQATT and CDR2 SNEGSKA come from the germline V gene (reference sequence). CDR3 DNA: TGCAGTGCTAGCAATGCGGGACTAGCGGGAGTGTTTTTGAATGAGCAGTTCTTC. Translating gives CSASNAGLAGVFLNEQFF.

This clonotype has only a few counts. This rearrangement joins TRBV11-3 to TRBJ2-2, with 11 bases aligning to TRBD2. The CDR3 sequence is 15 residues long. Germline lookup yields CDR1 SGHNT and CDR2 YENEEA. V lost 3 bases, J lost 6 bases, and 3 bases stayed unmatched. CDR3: CASSLGSGRAGELFF. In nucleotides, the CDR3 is TGTGCCAGCAGCTTGGGTAGCGGGAGGGCCGGGGAGCTGTTTTTT. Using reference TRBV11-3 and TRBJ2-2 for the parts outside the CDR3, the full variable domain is EAGVVQSPRYKIIEKKQPVAFWCNPISGHNTLYWYLQNLGQGPELLIRYENEEAVDDSQLPKDRFSAERLKGVDSTLKIQPAELGDSAVYLCASSLGSGRAGELFFGEGSRLTVL.

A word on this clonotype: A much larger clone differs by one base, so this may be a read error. CDR3 region: CDSDDRDTSGGTF. CDR3 DNA: TGTGACAGCGACGACCGGGACACGTCGGGTGGCACCTTC. The chain is built from TRBV7-2 and TRBJ1-2; the D gene is possibly TRBD1 (6 bases). The CDR3 consists of 13 residues. CDR1 and CDR2 (germline): SGHTA, FQGNSA. The variable domain in full, with the rest retrieved from reference TRBV7-2 and TRBJ1-2, is GAGVSQSPSNKVTEKGKDVELRCDPISGHTALYWYRQSLGQGLEFLIYFQGNSAPDKSGLPSDRFSAERTGGSVSTLTIQRTQQEDSAVYLCDSDDRDTSGGTFGSGTRLTVV.

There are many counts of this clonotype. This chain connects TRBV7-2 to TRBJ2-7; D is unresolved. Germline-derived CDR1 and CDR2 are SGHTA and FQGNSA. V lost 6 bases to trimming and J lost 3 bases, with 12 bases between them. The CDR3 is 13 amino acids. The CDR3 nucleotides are TGTGCCAGCAGTGCCGGTATGGGCTACGAGCAGTACTTC. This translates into CASSAGMGYEQYF.

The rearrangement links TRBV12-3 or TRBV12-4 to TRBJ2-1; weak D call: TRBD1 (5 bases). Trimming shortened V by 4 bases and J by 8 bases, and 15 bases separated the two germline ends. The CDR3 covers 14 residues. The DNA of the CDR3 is TGTGCCAGCAGTTCCCTCACAGGTCGTCATGAGCAGTTCTTC. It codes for CASSSLTGRHEQFF.

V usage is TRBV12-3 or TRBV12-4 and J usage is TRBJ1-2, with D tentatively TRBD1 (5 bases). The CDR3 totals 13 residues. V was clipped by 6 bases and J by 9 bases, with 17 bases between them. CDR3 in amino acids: CASSLRDGDRYTF. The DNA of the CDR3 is TGTGCCAGCAGCCTCAGGGACGGCGATCGCTACACCTTC.

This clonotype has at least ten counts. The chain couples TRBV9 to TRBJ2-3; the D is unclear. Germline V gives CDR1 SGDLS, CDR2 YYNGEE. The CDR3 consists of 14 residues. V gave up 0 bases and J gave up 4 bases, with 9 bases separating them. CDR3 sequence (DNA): TGTGCCAGCAGCGTAGGGGATTCGCCAGATACGCAGTATTTT. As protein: CASSVGDSPDTQYF.

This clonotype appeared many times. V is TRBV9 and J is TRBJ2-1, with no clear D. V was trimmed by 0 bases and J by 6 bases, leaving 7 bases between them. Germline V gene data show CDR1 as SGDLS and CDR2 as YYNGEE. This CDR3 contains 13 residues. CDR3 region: CASSVATTNEQFF. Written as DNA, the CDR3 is TGTGCCAGCAGCGTAGCTACAACCAATGAGCAGTTCTTC. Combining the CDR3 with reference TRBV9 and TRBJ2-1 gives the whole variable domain DSGVTQTPKHLITATGQRVTLRCSPRSGDLSVYWYQQSLDQGLQFLIQYYNGEERAKGNILERFSAQQFPDLHSELNLSSLELGDSALYFCASSVATTNEQFFGPGTRLTVL.

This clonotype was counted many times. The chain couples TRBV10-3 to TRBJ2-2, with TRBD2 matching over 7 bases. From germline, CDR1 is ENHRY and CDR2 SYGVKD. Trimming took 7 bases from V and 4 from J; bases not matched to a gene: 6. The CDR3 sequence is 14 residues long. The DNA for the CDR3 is TGTGCCATCAACGCGGGAGCGGCCACCGGGGAGCTGTTTTTT. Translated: CAINAGAATGELFF.

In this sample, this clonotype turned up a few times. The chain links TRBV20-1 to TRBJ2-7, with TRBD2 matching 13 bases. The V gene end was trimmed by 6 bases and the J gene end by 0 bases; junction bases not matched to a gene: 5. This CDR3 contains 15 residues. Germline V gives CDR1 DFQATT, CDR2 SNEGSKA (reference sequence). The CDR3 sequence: CSARGLAGNSYEQYF. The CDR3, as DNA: TGCAGTGCGAGGGGACTAGCGGGAAACTCCTACGAGCAGTACTTC.

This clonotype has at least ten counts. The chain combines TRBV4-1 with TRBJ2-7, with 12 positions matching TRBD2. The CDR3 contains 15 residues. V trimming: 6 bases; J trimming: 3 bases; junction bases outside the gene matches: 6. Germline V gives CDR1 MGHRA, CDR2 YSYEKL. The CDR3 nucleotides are TGCGCCAGCAGTCGGACTAGCGGGACACTCTACGAGCAGTACTTC. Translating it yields CASSRTSGTLYEQYF.

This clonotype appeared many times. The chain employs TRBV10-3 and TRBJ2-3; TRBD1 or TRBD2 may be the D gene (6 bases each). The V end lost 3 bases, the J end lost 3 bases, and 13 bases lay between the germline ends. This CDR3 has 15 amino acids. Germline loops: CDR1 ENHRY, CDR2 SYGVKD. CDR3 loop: CAISEGGLGTDTQYF. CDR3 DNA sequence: TGTGCCATCAGTGAAGGGGGGCTCGGAACAGATACGCAGTATTTT.

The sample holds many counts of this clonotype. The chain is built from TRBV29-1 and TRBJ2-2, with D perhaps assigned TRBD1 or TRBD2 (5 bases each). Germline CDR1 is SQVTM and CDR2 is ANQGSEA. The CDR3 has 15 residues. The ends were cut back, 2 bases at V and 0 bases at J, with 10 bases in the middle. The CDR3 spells CSVERDGANTGELFF. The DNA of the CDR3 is TGCAGCGTTGAACGGGACGGCGCGAACACCGGGGAGCTGTTTTTT.

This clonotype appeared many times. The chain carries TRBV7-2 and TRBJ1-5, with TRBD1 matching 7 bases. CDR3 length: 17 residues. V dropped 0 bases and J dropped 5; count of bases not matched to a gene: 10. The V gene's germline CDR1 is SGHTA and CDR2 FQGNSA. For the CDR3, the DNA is TGTGCCAGCAGCTTAGCAGGGGGGGGGACAGCGTATCAGCCCCAGCATTTT. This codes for CASSLAGGGTAYQPQHF.

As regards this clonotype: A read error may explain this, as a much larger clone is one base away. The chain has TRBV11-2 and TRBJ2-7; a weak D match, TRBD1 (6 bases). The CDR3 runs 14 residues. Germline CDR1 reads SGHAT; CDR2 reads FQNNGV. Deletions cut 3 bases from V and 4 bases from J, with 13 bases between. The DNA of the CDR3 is TGTGCCAGCAGCTTGGGCAGGGGTAGGTACGAGCAGTACTTC. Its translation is CASSLGRGRYEQYF.

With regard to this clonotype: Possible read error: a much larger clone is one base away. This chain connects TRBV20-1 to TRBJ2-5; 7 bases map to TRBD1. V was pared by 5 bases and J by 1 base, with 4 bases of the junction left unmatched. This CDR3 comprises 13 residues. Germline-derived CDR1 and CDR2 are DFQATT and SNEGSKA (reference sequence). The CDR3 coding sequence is TGCAGTGCTGACCGGACAGGCCAAGAGACCCAGTACTTC. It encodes CSADRTGQETQYF.

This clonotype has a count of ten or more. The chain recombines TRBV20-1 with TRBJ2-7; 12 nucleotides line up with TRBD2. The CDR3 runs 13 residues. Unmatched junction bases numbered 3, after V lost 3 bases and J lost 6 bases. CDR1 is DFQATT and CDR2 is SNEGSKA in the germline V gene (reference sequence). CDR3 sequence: CSASLAGGLEQYF. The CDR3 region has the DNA TGCAGTGCTAGTCTAGCGGGAGGGCTCGAGCAGTACTTC.

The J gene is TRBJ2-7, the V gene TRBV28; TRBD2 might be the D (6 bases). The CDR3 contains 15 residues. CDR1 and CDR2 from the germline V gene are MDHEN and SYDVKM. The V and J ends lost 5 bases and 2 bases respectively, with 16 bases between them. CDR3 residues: CASSRWREVPYEQYF. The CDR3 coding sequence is TGTGCCAGCAGTCGTTGGAGGGAGGTACCCTACGAGCAGTACTTC. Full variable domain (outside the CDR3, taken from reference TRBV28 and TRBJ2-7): DVKVTQSSRYLVKRTGEKVFLECVQDMDHENMFWYRQDPGLGLRLIYFSYDVKMKEKGDIPEGYSVSREKKERFSLILESASTNQTSMYLCASSRWREVPYEQYFGPGTRLTVT.

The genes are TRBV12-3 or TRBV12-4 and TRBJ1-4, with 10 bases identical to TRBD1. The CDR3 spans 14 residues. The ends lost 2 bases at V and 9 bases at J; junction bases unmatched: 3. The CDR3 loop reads CASSLWDRGKKLFF. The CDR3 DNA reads TGTGCCAGCAGTTTATGGGACAGGGGAAAAAAACTGTTTTTT.

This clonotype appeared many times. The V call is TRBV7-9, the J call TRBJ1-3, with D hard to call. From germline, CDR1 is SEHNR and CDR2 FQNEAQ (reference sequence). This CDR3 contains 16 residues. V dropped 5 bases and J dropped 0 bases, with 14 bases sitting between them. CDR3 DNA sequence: TGTGCCAGCAGCCCATCCAGGAGTACCTCTGGAAACACCATATATTTT. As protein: CASSPSRSTSGNTIYF.

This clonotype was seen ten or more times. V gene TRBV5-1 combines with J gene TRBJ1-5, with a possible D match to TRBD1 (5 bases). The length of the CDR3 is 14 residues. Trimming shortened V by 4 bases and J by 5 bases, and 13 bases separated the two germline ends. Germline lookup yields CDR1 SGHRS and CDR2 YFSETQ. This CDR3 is CASSPQGIDQPQHF. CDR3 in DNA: TGCGCCAGCAGCCCTCAGGGAATCGATCAGCCCCAGCATTTT.

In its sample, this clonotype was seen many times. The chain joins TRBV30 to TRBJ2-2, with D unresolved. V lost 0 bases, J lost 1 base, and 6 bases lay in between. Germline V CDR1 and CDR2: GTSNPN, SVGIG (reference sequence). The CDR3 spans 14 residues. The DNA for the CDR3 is TGTGCCTGGAGTGTACAGATGAACACCGGGGAGCTGTTTTTT. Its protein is CAWSVQMNTGELFF.

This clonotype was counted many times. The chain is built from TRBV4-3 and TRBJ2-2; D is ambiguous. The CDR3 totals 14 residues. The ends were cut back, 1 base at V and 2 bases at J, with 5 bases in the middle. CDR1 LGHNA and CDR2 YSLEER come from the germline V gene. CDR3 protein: CASSQGHNTGELFF. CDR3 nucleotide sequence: TGCGCCAGCAGCCAAGGACACAACACCGGGGAGCTGTTTTTT.

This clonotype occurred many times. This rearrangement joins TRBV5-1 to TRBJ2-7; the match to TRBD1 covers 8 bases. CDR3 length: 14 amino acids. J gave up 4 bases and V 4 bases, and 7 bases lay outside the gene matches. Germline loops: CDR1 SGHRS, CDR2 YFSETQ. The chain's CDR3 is CASSDGQGWYEQYF. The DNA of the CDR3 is TGCGCCAGCAGCGACGGACAGGGTTGGTACGAGCAGTACTTC. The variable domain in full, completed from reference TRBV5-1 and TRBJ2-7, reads KAGVTQTPRYLIKTRGQQVTLSCSPISGHRSVSWYQQTPGQGLQFLFEYFSETQRNKGNFPGRFSGRQFSNSRSEMNVSTLELGDSALYLCASSDGQGWYEQYFGPGTRLTVT.

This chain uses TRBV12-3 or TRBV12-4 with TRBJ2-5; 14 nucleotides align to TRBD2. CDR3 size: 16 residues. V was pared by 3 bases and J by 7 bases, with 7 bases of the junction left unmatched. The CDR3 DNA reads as TGTGCCAGCAGTTTGTTAGGACTAGCGGGAGGTGGGACCCAGTACTTC. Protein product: CASSLLGLAGGGTQYF.